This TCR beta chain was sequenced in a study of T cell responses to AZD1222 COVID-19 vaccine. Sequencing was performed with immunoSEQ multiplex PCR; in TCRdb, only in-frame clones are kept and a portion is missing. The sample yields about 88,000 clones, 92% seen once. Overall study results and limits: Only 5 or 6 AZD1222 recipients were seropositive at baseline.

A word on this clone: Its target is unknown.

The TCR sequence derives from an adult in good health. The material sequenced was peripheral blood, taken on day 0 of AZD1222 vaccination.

The CDR3 region has the DNA TGTGCCAGCAGCCCACCCTCGGGGAATGAAAAACTGTTTTTT. Its protein is CASSPPSGNEKLFF. This chain joins TRBV11-2 and TRBJ1-4, with no clear D. Looked up from germline, CDR1 is SGHAT and CDR2 is FQNNGV. The CDR3 has 14 amino acids. V was clipped by 5 bases and J by 5 bases, with 12 bases between them.